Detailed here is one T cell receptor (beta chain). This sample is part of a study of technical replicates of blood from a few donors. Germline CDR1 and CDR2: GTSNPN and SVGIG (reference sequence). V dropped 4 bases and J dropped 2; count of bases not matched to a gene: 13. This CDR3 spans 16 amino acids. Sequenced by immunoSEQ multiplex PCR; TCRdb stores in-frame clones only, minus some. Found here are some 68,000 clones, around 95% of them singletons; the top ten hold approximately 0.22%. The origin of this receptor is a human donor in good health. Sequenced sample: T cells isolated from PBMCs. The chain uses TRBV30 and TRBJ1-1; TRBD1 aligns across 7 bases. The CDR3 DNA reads TGTGCCTGGAAAGTCGACAGGGTAGGAGATAACACTGAAGCTTTCTTT. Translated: CAWKVDRVGDNTEAFF.